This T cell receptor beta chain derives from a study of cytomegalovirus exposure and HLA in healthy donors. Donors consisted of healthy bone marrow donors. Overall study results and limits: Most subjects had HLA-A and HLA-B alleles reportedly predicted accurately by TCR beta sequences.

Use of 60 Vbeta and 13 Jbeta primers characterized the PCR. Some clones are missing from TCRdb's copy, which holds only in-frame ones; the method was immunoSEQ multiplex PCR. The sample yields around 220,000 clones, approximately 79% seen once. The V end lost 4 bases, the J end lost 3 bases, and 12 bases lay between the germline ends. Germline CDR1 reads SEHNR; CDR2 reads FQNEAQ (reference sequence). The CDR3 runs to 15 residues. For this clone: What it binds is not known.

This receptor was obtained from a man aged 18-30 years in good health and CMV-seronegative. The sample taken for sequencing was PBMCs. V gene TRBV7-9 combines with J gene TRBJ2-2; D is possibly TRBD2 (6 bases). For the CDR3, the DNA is TGTGCCAGCAGCTCCCAGGGCGGGGACACCGGGGAGCTGTTTTTT. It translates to CASSSQGGDTGELFF.